This is a list of T cell receptor beta chains from one sample in a study of blood T cell repertoires in COVID-19. Sequencing was performed with immunoSEQ multiplex PCR; in TCRdb, only in-frame clones are kept and a portion is missing. The data hold roughly 200,000 clones, with roughly 78% observed a single time. Material: peripheral blood. The origin of the receptors is a woman older than 75 with active or convalescent COVID-19. Each CDR3 is given with its conserved first and last residue. The order of the fields is CDR3 DNA, CDR3 protein, clone size, CDR3 length, V gene, D gene, J gene. A D gene is named only where the DNA matches it firmly. Clone size is given for some rows only: seen once, a few or many times, or a class if the clone is expanded.

TGTGCCAGCAGCTTGGAGGGACAGCTAAGAAGGAATGGCTACACCTTC,CASSLEGQLRRNGYTF,few,16,TRBV5-4,TRBD1,TRBJ1-2
TGTGCCAGCAGCGCCGGGACTAGTCCCACCGAGCAGTACTTC,CASSAGTSPTEQYF,.,14,TRBV7-9,TRBD2,TRBJ2-7
TGTGCCATCAGCCGAGAGGGGAACACTGAAGCTTTCTTT,CAISREGNTEAFF,.,13,TRBV10-3,.,TRBJ1-1
TGTGCCAGCAGCCTTTTCCCGGGACAGGGTTTAGTGCGGCTCTTTGATGCTGGAAACACCATATATTTT,CASSLFPGQGLVRLFDAGNTIYF,once,23,TRBV6-2/TRBV6-3,TRBD1,TRBJ1-3
TGTGCCAGCAGCGCGACTAGCGGGTCGTACAATGAGCAGTTCTTC,CASSATSGSYNEQFF,.,15,TRBV9,TRBD2,TRBJ2-1
TGTGCCAGCTCATCAATCGGACAGCCTAACACTGAAGCTTTCTTT,CASSSIGQPNTEAFF,.,15,TRBV18,.,TRBJ1-1
TGCGCCAGCAGCAAACGAGGACTGTACAATGAGCAGTTCTTC,CASSKRGLYNEQFF,.,14,TRBV4-3,.,TRBJ2-1
TGCGCCAGCAGCGCGGGACCCAATCAGCCCCAGCATTTT,CASSAGPNQPQHF,few,13,TRBV10-1,.,TRBJ1-5
TGTGCCAGCAGCTCTCGACACGAAACCTACGAGCAGTACTTC,CASSSRHETYEQYF,few,14,TRBV7-9,.,TRBJ2-7
TGTGCCAGCAGACCCGGGGGGAGCAATCAGCCCCAGCATTTT,CASRPGGSNQPQHF,.,14,TRBV28,.,TRBJ1-5
TGTGCCAGAAGCTCGAAACAGGGGACTGTTGAAAAACTGTTTTTT,CARSSKQGTVEKLFF,.,15,TRBV5-3,TRBD1,TRBJ1-4
TGTGCCAGCAGTCTCCACAGGTCTCGATATGGCTACACCTTC,CASSLHRSRYGYTF,.,14,TRBV28,.,TRBJ1-2
TGTGCCAGCAGACCAGGCTCAGGGGCGAACACTGAAGCTTTCTTT,CASRPGSGANTEAFF,.,15,TRBV6-4,.,TRBJ1-1
TGCGCCAGCAGGCTAGCTGTTGAGCAGTTCTTC,CASRLAVEQFF,once,11,TRBV5-1,.,TRBJ2-1
TGTGCCAGCAGCCGGACTCGGAACGCAGAGACCCAGTACTTC,CASSRTRNAETQYF,few,14,TRBV14,.,TRBJ2-5
TGTGCCAGCAGGGATAGGACAGGGGGCGACGAAAAACTGTTTTTT,CASRDRTGGDEKLFF,.,15,TRBV6-5,TRBD1,TRBJ1-4
TGCGCCAGCAGCTTTAGCGAATTGGCGAACACCGGGGAGCTGTTTTTT,CASSFSELANTGELFF,.,16,TRBV5-1,.,TRBJ2-2
TGTGCCAGTAGTATCGTCAATAGCCCCTCCGAAGCTTTCTTT,CASSIVNSPSEAFF,.,14,TRBV19,.,TRBJ1-1
TGTGCCATCGGGACAGGTGATAATCTTAGCAATCAGCCCCAGCATTTT,CAIGTGDNLSNQPQHF,.,16,TRBV10-3,TRBD1,TRBJ1-5
TGCGCCAGCAGCCCCAGGGGGCATGACCAAGAGACCCAGTACTTC,CASSPRGHDQETQYF,once,15,TRBV4-3,TRBD1,TRBJ2-5
TGTGCCAGCAGCTTAGATCAGACTCCCTACAATGAGCAGTTCTTC,CASSLDQTPYNEQFF,.,15,TRBV11-3,.,TRBJ2-1
TGTGCCAGCAGTTTATTGGGACAGGGAATCTACGAGCAGTACTTC,CASSLLGQGIYEQYF,.,15,TRBV28,TRBD1,TRBJ2-7
TGCAGCGTATGGACAGGGGGCTATGGCTACACCTTC,CSVWTGGYGYTF,.,12,TRBV29-1,TRBD1,TRBJ1-2
TGCGCCAGCAGCTTAGGGACAGGAATCTATGGCTACACCTTC,CASSLGTGIYGYTF,.,14,TRBV5-1,TRBD1,TRBJ1-2
TGTGCCAGCAGCTCACCAACTCTAGCGGGGGGGACCACAGATACGCAGTATTTT,CASSSPTLAGGTTDTQYF,.,18,TRBV7-9,TRBD2,TRBJ2-3
TGTGCCAGCAGGGCCCCGGGACAGGGTAATCAGCCCCAGCATTTT,CASRAPGQGNQPQHF,.,15,TRBV28,TRBD1,TRBJ1-5
TGCGCCAGCAGCGAGGGGGACAGCCCCTACGAGCAGTACTTC,CASSEGDSPYEQYF,few,14,TRBV5-1,TRBD1,TRBJ2-7
TGTGCCAGCAGCATCGGGGGGTCAGCTAATGAAAAACTGTTTTTT,CASSIGGSANEKLFF,once,15,TRBV7-6,.,TRBJ1-4
TGTGCCAGCAGCTTTGGGACAGGGGGGGCTGTTGACTATGGCTACACCTTC,CASSFGTGGAVDYGYTF,.,17,TRBV5-6,TRBD1,TRBJ1-2
TGTGCCAGCAGTCTGGGACAGGGGGCGCGAGTAGCTGAAGCTTTCTTT,CASSLGQGARVAEAFF,once,16,TRBV5-4,TRBD1,TRBJ1-1
TGTGCCAGCAGCCAACCGGGACAGAACTATGGCTACACCTTC,CASSQPGQNYGYTF,.,14,TRBV3-1/TRBV3-2,TRBD1,TRBJ1-2
TGTGCCAGCAGCGAAGAAGGACAGGGACGCTCACCCCTCCACTTT,CASSEEGQGRSPLHF,.,15,TRBV9,TRBD1,TRBJ1-6
TGTGCCAGCAGTTACTCGGTGACAGGTCCCACCAACACCATATATTTT,CASSYSVTGPTNTIYF,once,16,TRBV6-5,.,TRBJ1-3
TGTGCCAGCAGCCCCGGGACAGGTCCCCAAGAGACCCAGTACTTC,CASSPGTGPQETQYF,.,15,TRBV7-9,TRBD1,TRBJ2-5
TGTGCCAGCAGCTTGGCGGGTTTACAAGAGACCCAGTACTTC,CASSLAGLQETQYF,.,14,TRBV5-4,.,TRBJ2-5
TGTGCCAGCAGTTACTCCCAGGTTGTTTTTGCGGGGGCGGAGCAGGAAAACATTCAGTACTTC,CASSYSQVVFAGAEQENIQYF,.,21,TRBV6-2/TRBV6-3,.,TRBJ2-4
TGTGCCAGCAGCGACAGGGGGAGGCAGCCCCAGCATTTT,CASSDRGRQPQHF,.,13,TRBV2,TRBD1,TRBJ1-5
TGTGCCAGCAGCTTCGCCGCCGGACAGGGGGGAAACTACGAGCAGTACTTC,CASSFAAGQGGNYEQYF,.,17,TRBV27,TRBD1,TRBJ2-7
TGTGCCAGCAGTCAGGGGGTTCATGGCTACACCTTC,CASSQGVHGYTF,.,12,TRBV28,TRBD1,TRBJ1-2
TGCAGTGCTAGGAAACAGGGGAAACTGTTTTTT,CSARKQGKLFF,.,11,TRBV20-1,TRBD1,TRBJ1-4
TGTGCCAGCAGCCAAGAGGTCCTAGCGGGGGGGAAGAGGGATACGCAGTATTTT,CASSQEVLAGGKRDTQYF,once,18,TRBV3-1/TRBV3-2,TRBD2,TRBJ2-3
TGCGCCAGCAGCGCGGGACCAAGCACAGATACGCAGTATTTT,CASSAGPSTDTQYF,.,14,TRBV5-1,.,TRBJ2-3
TGCGCCAGCAGCTTGTACGGGGATGAAGCTTTCTTT,CASSLYGDEAFF,.,12,TRBV5-1,.,TRBJ1-1
TGCGCCAGCAGCCCGGGACTAGCGGTCACCTACAATGAGCAGTTCTTC,CASSPGLAVTYNEQFF,.,16,TRBV4-1,TRBD2,TRBJ2-1
TGTGCCAGCTCCTCGCTAGCTGAGCAGTTCTTC,CASSSLAEQFF,.,11,TRBV2,.,TRBJ2-1
TGCGCCAGCAGCCAAGGACCGGGGGGCGCGTCCTACGAGCAGTACTTC,CASSQGPGGASYEQYF,few,16,TRBV4-1,.,TRBJ2-7
TGTGCCATCAGCGGAACAGGGTTATCTTCCTACAATGAGCAGTTCTTC,CAISGTGLSSYNEQFF,.,16,TRBV10-3,.,TRBJ2-1
TGCGCCAGCAGCTTGGAGCAGGCCTCTGGAAACACCATATATTTT,CASSLEQASGNTIYF,.,15,TRBV5-1,.,TRBJ1-3
TGTGCCAGCAGCAAAGGGACTAGCGGGGGAAGAGAGCAGTACTTC,CASSKGTSGGREQYF,.,15,TRBV21-1,.,TRBJ2-7
TGTGCCAGCAGTTTATGGGAGACAGGGGTAGGGGATGAGCAGTTCTTC,CASSLWETGVGDEQFF,.,16,TRBV28,TRBD1,TRBJ2-1
TGCGCCAGCAGCCAACTACCAGGATCGAACACTGAAGCTTTCTTT,CASSQLPGSNTEAFF,.,15,TRBV4-3,.,TRBJ1-1
TGTGCCAGCAGCCCCAGGGACACCGGGGAGCTGTTTTTT,CASSPRDTGELFF,.,13,TRBV9,.,TRBJ2-2
TGCGCCAGCAGCTTGGTCGGCAGGGGGCAAGATGGCTACACCTTC,CASSLVGRGQDGYTF,.,15,TRBV5-1,TRBD1,TRBJ1-2